This TCR beta chain emerged from a study of molecular identifiers for immune sequencing clone quantification. Broader study findings: Clones above 20 RNA copies contained over 97% of effector molecules and under 1% of naive molecules.

One entry per CDR3 protein results from TCRdb running MiXCR on the PCR reads. The sample includes about 40,000 distinct CDR3 sequences, 15% to 20% of them seen just once. The CDR3 sequence is 16 residues long. Per germline, CDR1 SNHLY and CDR2 FYNNEI. Investigators produced naive CD8 libraries from roughly 18,000 to 920,000 sorted cells, drawing on 10%, 30% or 50% RNA. As for this clonotype: Antigen unknown. The junction differs from germline at one of its ends, possibly a read error.

This receptor was identified in a human donor in good health. Some libraries in this study had Jurkat cell RNA spiked in. The sample was naive CD8+ T cells from blood, with Jurkat cell RNA spiked in. The subset is: FACS-sorted CD8+CD4-CCR7+CD45RA+ naive T cells. This chain uses TRBV2 with TRBJ2-2, with a possible D match to TRBD2 (6 bases). The CDR3 DNA reads as TGTGCCAGCAGTGGACGGGACGGACTGAACACCGGGGGGCTGTTTTTT. It codes for CASSGRDGLNTGGLFF.